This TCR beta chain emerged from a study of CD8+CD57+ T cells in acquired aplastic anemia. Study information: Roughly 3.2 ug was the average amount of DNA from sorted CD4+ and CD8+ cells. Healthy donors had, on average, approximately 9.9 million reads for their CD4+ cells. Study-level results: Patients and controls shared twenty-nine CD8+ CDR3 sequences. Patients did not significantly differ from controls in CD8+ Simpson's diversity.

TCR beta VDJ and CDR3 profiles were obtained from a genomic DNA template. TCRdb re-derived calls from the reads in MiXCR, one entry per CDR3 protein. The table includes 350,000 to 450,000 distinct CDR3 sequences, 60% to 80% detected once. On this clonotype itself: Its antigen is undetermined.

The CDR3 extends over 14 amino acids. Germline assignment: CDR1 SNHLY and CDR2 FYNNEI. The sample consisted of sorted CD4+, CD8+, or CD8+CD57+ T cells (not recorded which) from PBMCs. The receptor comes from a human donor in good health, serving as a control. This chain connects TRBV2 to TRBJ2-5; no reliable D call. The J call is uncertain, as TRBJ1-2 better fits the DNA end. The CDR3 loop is CASSEVGQVYGYTF. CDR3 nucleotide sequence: TGTGCCAGCAGTGAAGTAGGGCAAGTCTATGGCTACACCTTC.